This entry lists 20 T cell receptor beta chains sequenced from one sample in a study of cytomegalovirus exposure and HLA in healthy donors. 60 Vbeta and 13 Jbeta primers were used in PCR. This table comes from immunoSEQ multiplex PCR, and its TCRdb copy is limited to in-frame clones, with some not included. The sample consists of some 150,000 clones, roughly 84% of them appearing once. The sample consisted of PBMCs. These receptors originate from a male donor in good health and CMV-seronegative.

This sequence joins TRBV19 and TRBJ2-5; D is uncertain. Germline assignment: CDR1 LNHDA and CDR2 SQIVND (reference sequence). This CDR3 comprises 14 residues. V lost 6 bases and J lost 4, with 15 bases in between. The CDR3 DNA sequence: TGTGCCAGTAGCGACCTAGGAGTGGGAGAGACCCAGTACTTC. Protein sequence: CASSDLGVGETQYF. Filled out from reference TRBV19 and TRBJ2-5, the complete variable domain reads DGGITQSPKYLFRKEGQNVTLSCEQNLNHDAMYWYRQDPGQGLRLIYYSQIVNDFQKGDIAEGYSVSREKKESFPLTVTSAQKNPTAFYLCASSDLGVGETQYFGPGTRLLVL.

V gene TRBV27 combines with J gene TRBJ1-3, with D possibly matching TRBD1 (6 bases). The CDR3 sequence is 14 residues long. With 5 bases removed from V and 0 bases from J, the gap between germline ends came to 8 bases. Germline CDR1 reads MNHEY; CDR2 reads SMNVEV (reference sequence). The CDR3 loop reads CASSHRASGNTIYF. Here the CDR3 DNA reads TGTGCCAGCAGTCACAGGGCCTCTGGAAACACCATATATTTT.

The gene calls are TRBV15 and TRBJ2-7; 10 nucleotides align to TRBD1. Germline V gene data show CDR1 as LNHNV and CDR2 as YYDKDF (reference sequence). The CDR3 has 13 residues. V shed 6 bases and J 6 bases; nucleotides not matched to a gene: 5. The CDR3 nucleotides read TGTGCCACCAGTGACAGGGGGCTCGGCGAGCAGTACTTC. This translates into CATSDRGLGEQYF.

The chain is built from TRBV18 and TRBJ1-2, with TRBD1 matching 10 bases. Unmatched junction bases numbered 5, after V lost 6 bases and J lost 7 bases. Germline V lookup: CDR1 KGHSH, CDR2 LQKENI. The CDR3 has 13 amino acids. This CDR3 reads CASSRQGAAGYTF. The CDR3, as DNA: TGTGCCAGCTCCCGACAGGGGGCGGCTGGCTACACCTTC.

The rearrangement joins TRBV5-1 to TRBJ1-2; 8 nucleotides match TRBD1. Germline-derived CDR1 and CDR2 are SGHRS and YFSETQ. There are 15 residues in the CDR3. Losses at the gene ends were 1 base for V and 7 bases for J; bases not matched to a gene: 9. CDR3 coding DNA: TGCGCCAGCAGCTTGAGGGTGACAGGGGCTCGTGGCTACACCTTC. The encoded protein is CASSLRVTGARGYTF.

V is TRBV6-1 and J is TRBJ2-7, with D unresolved. Trimming removed 0 bases at V and 3 bases at J, with 9 bases between. Germline V lookup: CDR1 MNHNS, CDR2 SASEGT. The CDR3 has 14 residues. CDR3 loop: CASSEAGAYYEQYF. The DNA for the CDR3 is TGTGCCAGCAGTGAAGCTGGAGCCTACTACGAGCAGTACTTC.

V is TRBV5-4 and J is TRBJ2-7; 10 bases agree with TRBD2. The germline V gene encodes CDR1 SGHNT and CDR2 YYREEE (reference sequence). The J segment lost 5 bases and the V segment lost 2 bases, leaving 4 bases of the junction unmatched. This CDR3 spans 14 amino acids. The CDR3 loop is CASSFQRGGDEQYF. The CDR3 DNA is TGTGCCAGCAGCTTCCAGCGGGGGGGCGACGAGCAGTACTTC.

This sequence joins TRBV11-2 and TRBJ2-7; tentatively, D is TRBD2 (6 bases). This CDR3 region has 15 residues. CDR1 and CDR2 from the germline V gene are SGHAT and FQNNGV. Trimming cost V 8 bases and J 0 bases, with 17 bases left between them. CDR3 sequence: CASSEYGGSSYEQYF. The CDR3 region has the DNA TGTGCCAGCTCTGAATATGGAGGGAGCTCCTACGAGCAGTACTTC. The full variable domain, with the rest looked up from reference TRBV11-2 and TRBJ2-7, is EAGVAQSPRYKIIEKRQSVAFWCNPISGHATLYWYQQILGQGPKLLIQFQNNGVVDDSQLPKDRFSAERLKGVDSTLKIQPAKLEDSAVYLCASSEYGGSSYEQYFGPGTRLTVT.

V and J are TRBV14 and TRBJ1-4, with TRBD1 identical over 7 bases. The CDR3 is 16 amino acids. Germline V gene data show CDR1 as SGHDN and CDR2 as FVKESK. Unmatched junction bases numbered 7, after V lost 4 bases and J lost 2 bases. DNA of the CDR3: TGTGCCAGCAGCCTTCGACAGGGAGTGACTAATGAAAAACTGTTTTTT. It is translated as CASSLRQGVTNEKLFF.

The V gene is TRBV18, the J gene TRBJ1-5, with D unresolved. V lost 6 bases and J 4 bases, leaving 10 bases between the germline ends. Germline V CDR1 and CDR2: KGHSH, LQKENI. This CDR3 has 13 residues. In DNA form, the CDR3 reads TGTGCCAGCTCTCGCTTAGATAATCAGCCCCAGCATTTT. Its translation: CASSRLDNQPQHF.

The genes are TRBV7-6 and TRBJ2-3, with 10 bases identical to TRBD2. CDR1 is SGHVS and CDR2 is FNYEAQ in the germline V gene. The CDR3 sequence is 15 residues long. The trim removed 4 bases at V and 1 base at J, leaving 2 bases unmatched. CDR3 sequence (DNA): TGTGCCAGCAGCTCTAGCGGGAGTGGCACAGATACGCAGTATTTT. Amino acids: CASSSSGSGTDTQYF.

The chain has TRBV9 and TRBJ2-5, with D unresolved. The ends were cut back, 0 bases at V and 3 bases at J, with 9 bases in the middle. The CDR3 extends over 14 amino acids. Germline V gene lookup returns CDR1 SGDLS and CDR2 YYNGEE. CDR3 bases: TGTGCCAGCAGCGTAGGGTCAGGAAAAGAGACCCAGTACTTC. It yields the protein CASSVGSGKETQYF.

This clone was seen a handful of times. This chain links TRBV21-1 with TRBJ1-2; the table assigns TRBD1, which was not confirmed against the DNA. TRBV21-1 is a pseudogene. The CDR3 loop spans 13 amino acids. CDR3 protein: CARRTGRVNGYTF. CDR3 in DNA: TGTGCCAGAAGGACAGGGAGGGTTAATGGCTACACCTTC.

This chain joins TRBV5-6 and TRBJ1-1; D possibly corresponds to TRBD1 (5 bases). V was clipped by 6 bases and J by 1 base, with 10 bases between them. The germline gives CDR1 SGHDT, CDR2 YYEEEE. The CDR3 has 13 residues. The CDR3 sequence is CASTHDRNTEAFF. The CDR3 coding sequence is TGTGCCAGCACCCACGACAGGAACACTGAAGCTTTCTTT. The full variable domain, completed using reference TRBV5-6 and TRBJ1-1, is DAGVTQSPTHLIKTRGQQVTLRCSPKSGHDTVSWYQQALGQGPQFIFQYYEEEERQRGNFPDRFSGHQFPNYSSELNVNALLLGDSALYLCASTHDRNTEAFFGQGTRLTVV.

This sequence joins TRBV27 and TRBJ2-2, with D perhaps matching TRBD1 (5 bases). The ends were cut back, 5 bases at V and 5 bases at J, with 15 bases in the middle. CDR1 and CDR2 from the germline V gene are MNHEY and SMNVEV (reference sequence). This CDR3 contains 15 residues. The CDR3 loop is CASSGSRVKTGELFF. The CDR3 DNA is TGTGCCAGCAGTGGGTCCAGGGTAAAAACCGGGGAGCTGTTTTTT.

This rearrangement joins TRBV7-2 to TRBJ2-5; 8 nucleotides align to TRBD2. CDR3 length equals 15 residues. The junction had 2 bases not matched to a gene; V was cut back by 0 bases and J by 2 bases. Germline CDR1 is SGHTA and CDR2 is FQGNSA. CDR3 sequence: CASSLASGVQETQYF. CDR3 sequence (DNA): TGTGCCAGCAGCTTAGCTAGCGGGGTACAAGAGACCCAGTACTTC.

This sequence joins TRBV29-1 and TRBJ2-1, with a tentative D call TRBD2 (7 bases). Germline V lookup: CDR1 SQVTM, CDR2 ANQGSEA. The V and J ends lost 7 bases and 7 bases respectively, with 23 bases between them. This CDR3 has 15 amino acids. CDR3 sequence (DNA): TGCAGCGGCAACCCGCGGGGGCGCGAGTTGAATGAGCAGTTCTTC. Protein product: CSGNPRGRELNEQFF.

The chain joins TRBV7-9 to TRBJ2-7; 7 positions agree with TRBD1. Germline V CDR1 and CDR2: SEHNR, FQNEAQ (reference sequence). V gave up 2 bases and J gave up 1 base; unmatched junction bases: 8. The CDR3 sequence is 16 residues long. This chain's CDR3 is CASSLYVGRGSYEQYF. CDR3 bases: TGTGCCAGCAGCTTATATGTCGGCAGGGGGTCCTACGAGCAGTACTTC.

The chain joins TRBV7-9 to TRBJ2-7; TRBD2 agrees at 8 bases. The junction had 6 bases not matched to a gene; V was cut back by 8 bases and J by 0 bases. Germline-derived CDR1 and CDR2 are SEHNR and FQNEAQ (reference sequence). CDR3 length equals 14 residues. In DNA, the CDR3 is TGTGCCAGCGGTGCTAGCGGGCCCTCCTACGAGCAGTACTTC. As protein: CASGASGPSYEQYF.

Regarding this clone: This specimen includes other DNA sequences encoding the same CDR3. The V and J genes are TRBV7-9 and TRBJ2-1, with D possibly TRBD2 on 7 matching bases. Germline CDR1 SEHNR, CDR2 FQNEAQ (reference sequence). The V end lost 6 bases, the J end lost 9 bases, and 24 bases lay between the germline ends. The CDR3 consists of 16 residues. Here the CDR3 DNA reads TGTGCCAGCAGTCTCGTAGGGGGGAGGGCCTTCCGTGAGCAGTTCTTC. It translates to CASSLVGGRAFREQFF. The full variable domain, its missing parts supplied by reference TRBV7-9 and TRBJ2-1, is DTGVSQNPRHKITKRGQNVTFRCDPISEHNRLYWYRQTLGQGPEFLTYFQNEAQLEKSRLLSDRFSAERPKGSFSTLEIQRTEQGDSAMYLCASSLVGGRAFREQFFGPGTRLTVL.